This passage covers 18 T cell receptor beta chains from one sample sequenced in a study of blood T cells in healthy people across ages. With a J-beta primer mix and a sample-barcoded 5' primer, a second PCR ran about 6 to 11 cycles. Each CDR3 protein gets one entry after TCRdb re-called the 5' RACE reads with MiXCR. Here the sample spans 1.5 million to 2 million distinct CDR3 sequences, around half being singletons. Sequenced sample: blood. The receptors originated from a woman aged 40 to 50 in good health.

This clonotype has a count of ten or more. This rearrangement joins TRBV7-9 to TRBJ2-7; 9 positions match TRBD1. This CDR3 is 15 amino acids long. V lost 1 base, J lost 2 bases, and 3 bases stayed unmatched. The germline V gene encodes CDR1 SEHNR and CDR2 FQNEAQ (reference sequence). The CDR3 nucleotides read TGTGCCAGCAGCTTAGTAGGACAGGGGACCTACGAGCAGTACTTC. Translating gives CASSLVGQGTYEQYF.

This clonotype was found a few times. The chain employs TRBV4-3 and TRBJ2-1; D possibly corresponds to TRBD1 (6 bases). This CDR3 is 17 amino acids long. Germline CDR1 reads LGHNA; CDR2 reads YSLEER. V was pared by 1 base and J by 4 bases, with 17 bases between. The CDR3 region is CASSQGRTRDTYNEQFF. In DNA form, the CDR3 reads TGCGCCAGCAGCCAAGGAAGAACCCGGGACACTTACAATGAGCAGTTCTTC.

The rearrangement uses TRBV4-2 and TRBJ1-4; D is unresolved. This CDR3 comprises 16 residues. The germline gives CDR1 LGHNA, CDR2 YNFKEQ. V shed 0 bases and J shed 6 bases, with 14 bases lying between them. The CDR3 region has the DNA TGTGCCAGCAGCCAAGAAGGAAGGTCCCCCGATGAAAAACTGTTTTTT. Translated, it gives CASSQEGRSPDEKLFF.

V gene TRBV6-5 combines with J gene TRBJ2-1; TRBD2 might be the D (5 bases). This CDR3 contains 13 residues. Looked up from germline, CDR1 is MNHEY and CDR2 is SVGAGI. With 4 bases removed from V and 9 bases from J, the gap between germline ends came to 13 bases. In nucleotides, the CDR3 is TGTGCCAGCAGTTGGCGACCTGGGAGTGAGCAGTTCTTC. Its protein product is CASSWRPGSEQFF.

A remark on this clonotype: Sequence at one end of the junction differs from germline and may be a read error. This chain joins TRBV27 and TRBJ2-1; 9 bases match TRBD2. The CDR3 runs to 14 residues. The germline V gene encodes CDR1 MNHEY and CDR2 SMNVEV (reference sequence). This CDR3 is CVSQSGGINNEQFF. In DNA form, the CDR3 reads TGTGTCAGCCAAAGCGGGGGGATTAACAATGAGCAGTTCTTC.

For this clonotype: It may be a read error: a sequence one base away is much more abundant. The V gene is TRBV29-1, the J gene TRBJ2-5, with a possible D match to TRBD1 (5 bases). Germline loops: CDR1 SQVTM, CDR2 ANQGSEA. The CDR3 contains 13 residues. The CDR3 protein is CSVEGTHQGTQYF. CDR3 sequence (DNA): TGCAGCGTTGAAGGGACACATCAAGGGACCCAGTACTTC.

The chain uses TRBV6-2 or TRBV6-3 and TRBJ2-1, with 8 positions matching TRBD1. The CDR3 totals 14 residues. V shed 6 bases, J shed 8 bases, and the junction held 9 bases outside the gene matches. Germline CDR1 and CDR2: MNHEY and SVGEGT. CDR3 in amino acids: CASSYGQGLDEQFF. In DNA form, the CDR3 reads TGTGCCAGCAGCTATGGACAGGGTTTGGATGAGCAGTTCTTC.

This clonotype showed up just a few times. The chain couples TRBV20-1 to TRBJ2-1; no firm D call. This CDR3 spans 13 amino acids. Trimming stripped 3 bases from V and 6 bases from J, with 12 bases between. Germline V CDR1 and CDR2: DFQATT, SNEGSKA (reference sequence). Here the CDR3 DNA reads TGCAGTGCTAGCCTCCAAGTCGGCAATGAGCAGTTCTTC. It codes for CSASLQVGNEQFF.

As for this clonotype: At one of its ends the junction is not consistent with the germline gene, which may arise from a read error. The chain has TRBV7-2 and TRBJ2-7; 8 nucleotides agree with TRBD1. Looked up from germline, CDR1 is SGHTA and CDR2 is FQGNSA. CDR3 length: 13 residues. Here the CDR3 DNA reads TGTGCCGGCAGCCGGGGACAGGCCTACGAGCAGTACTTC. Encoded protein: CAGSRGQAYEQYF.

V gene TRBV12-3 or TRBV12-4 combines with J gene TRBJ2-7, with D perhaps matching TRBD2 (6 bases). The better agreement between TRBJ2-5 and the DNA end casts doubt on the J call. CDR3 length: 17 residues. The CDR3 protein is CASSLGVGGAASGTQYF. In nucleotides, the CDR3 is TGTGCCAGCAGTTTAGGGGTGGGCGGGGCCGCGTCAGGGACCCAGTACTTC.

This chain connects TRBV12-3 or TRBV12-4 to TRBJ2-1, with TRBD2 as a possible D gene (5 bases). V lost 2 bases to trimming and J lost 0 bases, with 11 bases between them. The CDR3 is 16 amino acids. The CDR3 loop is CASSLPSSSSYNEQFF. The CDR3 region has the DNA TGTGCCAGCAGTTTACCTAGCTCCAGCTCCTACAATGAGCAGTTCTTC.

The chain links TRBV29-1 to TRBJ1-2; possible D gene TRBD1, 6 bases. Germline V lookup: CDR1 SQVTM, CDR2 ANQGSEA. Trimming pared 8 bases from V and 7 bases from J, leaving 20 bases between. This CDR3 has 13 amino acids. The CDR3 sequence is CSLVGGGESGYTF. The CDR3, as DNA: TGCAGCCTTGTCGGCGGGGGCGAGAGTGGCTACACCTTC.

This clonotype came up a few times. The V and J genes are TRBV20-1 and TRBJ2-7, with D possibly called TRBD1 or TRBD2 (5 bases each). V lost 6 bases and J lost 4, with 10 bases in between. CDR1 is DFQATT, CDR2 SNEGSKA, per germline (reference sequence). The CDR3 runs to 11 residues. The CDR3 region has the DNA TGCAGTGCCCATGGGACGTACGAGCAGTACTTC. Translating gives CSAHGTYEQYF.

The chain joins TRBV20-1 to TRBJ2-4, with 7 bases identical to TRBD2. The J call is in doubt because the DNA end fits TRBJ2-7 better. Germline values: CDR1 DFQATT, CDR2 SNEGSKA (reference sequence). CDR3 length: 14 amino acids. CDR3 region: CSATVLAAIYEQYF. The CDR3 nucleotides are TGCAGTGCTACCGTTCTAGCGGCGATCTACGAGCAGTACTTC.

The rearrangement joins TRBV27 to TRBJ2-3, with D possibly being TRBD1 (6 bases). V gave up 5 bases and J gave up 4 bases, with 19 bases separating them. This CDR3 region has 16 residues. The germline gives CDR1 MNHEY, CDR2 SMNVEV (reference sequence). CDR3 protein: CASSPGDMGWADTQYF. DNA for the CDR3: TGTGCCAGCAGTCCCGGGGACATGGGTTGGGCAGATACGCAGTATTTT.

This clonotype was recorded once. This chain joins TRBV7-8 and TRBJ2-1; D gene unclear. CDR1 and CDR2 (germline): SGHVS, FQNEAQ. This CDR3 comprises 16 residues. V lost 4 bases to trimming and J lost 4 bases, with 17 bases between them. The CDR3 sequence is CASSSIRVGMYNEQFF. CDR3 in DNA: TGTGCCAGCAGCTCAATCCGGGTGGGTATGTACAATGAGCAGTTCTTC.

V gene TRBV14 combines with J gene TRBJ2-3; 8 bases line up with TRBD2. Germline values: CDR1 SGHDN, CDR2 FVKESK. The CDR3 has 15 residues. Trimming cost V 3 bases and J 7 bases; bases outside gene matches: 9. The CDR3 bases are TGTGCCAGCAGCCAGGGACTAGGAGACATGCATACGCAGTATTTT. Translation: CASSQGLGDMHTQYF.

The sample holds a few counts of this clonotype. The chain employs TRBV27 and TRBJ2-3; D uncertain. CDR3 size: 15 residues. Trimming took off 3 bases at V and 3 bases at J, with 13 bases between the two ends. The germline V gene has CDR1 MNHEY and CDR2 SMNVEV (reference sequence). CDR3 nucleotide sequence: TGTGCCAGCAGTTTTTTAGGGTTCGGGACAGATACGCAGTATTTT. Protein sequence: CASSFLGFGTDTQYF.